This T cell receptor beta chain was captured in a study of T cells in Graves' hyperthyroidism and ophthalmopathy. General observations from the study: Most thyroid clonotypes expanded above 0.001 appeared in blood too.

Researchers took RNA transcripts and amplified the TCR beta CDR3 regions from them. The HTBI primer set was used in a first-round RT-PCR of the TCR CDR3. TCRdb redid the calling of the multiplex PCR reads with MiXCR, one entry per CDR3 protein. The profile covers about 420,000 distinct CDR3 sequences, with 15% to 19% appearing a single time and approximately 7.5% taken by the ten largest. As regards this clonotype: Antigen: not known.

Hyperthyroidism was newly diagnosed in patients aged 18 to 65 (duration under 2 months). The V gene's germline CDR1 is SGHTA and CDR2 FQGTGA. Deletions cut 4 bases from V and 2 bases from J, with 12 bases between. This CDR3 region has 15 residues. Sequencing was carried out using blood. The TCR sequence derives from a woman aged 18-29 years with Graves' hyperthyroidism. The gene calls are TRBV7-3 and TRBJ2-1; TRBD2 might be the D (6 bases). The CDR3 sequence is CASSSTSMPYNEQFF. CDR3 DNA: TGTGCCAGCAGCTCTACTAGCATGCCCTACAATGAGCAGTTCTTC.